This T cell receptor beta chain was found in a study of T-cell memory formation after mild COVID-19. Each CDR3 protein gets one entry after TCRdb re-called the 5' RACE reads with MiXCR. Found here are 200,000 to 300,000 distinct CDR3 sequences, approximately 15% of them singletons; the top ten hold around 21%. This clonotype appeared a few times. V gave up 3 bases and J gave up 2 bases, with 10 bases separating them. The germline CDR1 and CDR2 sequences are MNHEY and SVGEGT. CDR3 length: 14 residues. The sequencing input was PBMCs or a T cell subset sorted from them (not recorded which). The chain recombines TRBV6-2 or TRBV6-3 with TRBJ2-5; TRBD1 or TRBD2 may be the D gene (5 bases each). This receptor was taken from a man between 18 and 35 years old who had mild COVID-19 (a few samples of this study predate the infection). Cell type and time point are not known. In DNA form, the CDR3 reads TGTGCCAGCAGTTATGGATGGGGGCAAGAGACCCAGTACTTC. Translating gives CASSYGWGQETQYF.